These 26 T cell receptor beta chains share one sample of origin, sequenced in a study of blood T cell repertoires in COVID-19. The data were produced by immunoSEQ multiplex PCR, yet TCRdb's version contains in-frame clones alone and is incomplete. The sample consists of roughly 150,000 clones, around four fifths of them appearing once. Sequencing input: PBMCs or T cells enriched from blood (not recorded which). These receptors came from a woman aged 35 to 49 who had recovered from COVID-19.

This clone has a handful of counts. The rearrangement uses TRBV2 and TRBJ1-1; tentative D call: TRBD1 (5 bases). The CDR3 is 15 amino acids. Per germline, CDR1 SNHLY and CDR2 FYNNEI. Trimming shortened V by 0 bases and J by 3 bases, and 11 bases separated the two germline ends. CDR3 protein: CASSEASGIYTEAFF. Written as DNA, the CDR3 is TGTGCCAGCAGTGAAGCTTCAGGGATATACACTGAAGCTTTCTTT.

The chain uses TRBV19 and TRBJ2-2; D possibly corresponds to TRBD2 (5 bases). The CDR3 has 15 residues. Germline V gene data show CDR1 as LNHDA and CDR2 as SQIVND (reference sequence). Between the trimmed V and J ends, which lost 1 base and 0 bases, there was a span of 6 bases. CDR3 loop: CASSIAGTNTGELFF. CDR3 nucleotide sequence: TGTGCCAGTAGTATAGCGGGGACGAACACCGGGGAGCTGTTTTTT.

The chain is built from TRBV14 and TRBJ2-1; D is possibly TRBD2 (5 bases). The CDR3 has 13 residues. V was cut by 4 bases and J by 6 bases, with 10 bases left in between. Looked up from germline, CDR1 is SGHDN and CDR2 is FVKESK. Written as DNA, the CDR3 is TGTGCCAGCAGCCTAAATCGGGGCAATGAGCAGTTCTTC. Protein sequence: CASSLNRGNEQFF.

This clone showed up just a few times. The chain uses TRBV19 and TRBJ2-5; TRBD2 aligns across 8 bases. Germline V gene lookup returns CDR1 LNHDA and CDR2 SQIVND (reference sequence). The J segment lost 5 bases and the V segment lost 5 bases, leaving 7 bases of the junction unmatched. The CDR3 consists of 14 residues. The CDR3 DNA reads as TGTGCCAGTAGTCCCGGGACTAGAGGCGAGACCCAGTACTTC. Amino acid sequence: CASSPGTRGETQYF.

This clone was recorded a few times. For the CDR3, the DNA is TGTGCCAGCTCACCACTAACCGGGGAGCTGTTTTTT. It translates to CASSPLTGELFF. The V and J genes are TRBV18 and TRBJ2-2; no definite D call. Between the trimmed V and J ends, which lost 1 base and 5 bases, there was a span of 2 bases. CDR1 is KGHSH and CDR2 is LQKENI in the germline V gene. The CDR3 sequence is 12 residues long.

V usage is TRBV4-1 and J usage is TRBJ1-2, with TRBD1 matching 7 bases. Germline assignment: CDR1 MGHRA and CDR2 YSYEKL. The CDR3 has 16 amino acids. Losses at the gene ends were 1 base for V and 5 bases for J; bases not matched to a gene: 10. The CDR3 loop reads CASSQAFTGVSYGYTF. CDR3 coding DNA: TGCGCCAGCAGCCAAGCTTTTACAGGGGTTTCGTATGGCTACACCTTC.

V and J are TRBV5-4 and TRBJ2-7; 10 nucleotides line up with TRBD2. Germline V gives CDR1 SGHNT, CDR2 YYREEE (reference sequence). The CDR3 covers 15 residues. The V segment lost 3 bases and the J segment 0 bases; nucleotides outside the gene matches: 3. In nucleotides, the CDR3 is TGTGCCAGCAGCTCTGGACTAGCGGACTCCTACGAGCAGTACTTC. Its protein is CASSSGLADSYEQYF. Full variable domain (remainder filled in from reference TRBV5-4 and TRBJ2-7): ETGVTQSPTHLIKTRGQQVTLRCSSQSGHNTVSWYQQALGQGPQFIFQYYREEENGRGNFPPRFSGLQFPNYSSELNVNALELDDSALYLCASSSGLADSYEQYFGPGTRLTVT.

This chain links TRBV6-5 with TRBJ1-2, with D possibly matching TRBD1 (5 bases). This CDR3 is built from 15 residues. Germline assignment: CDR1 MNHEY and CDR2 SVGAGI. V was cut by 5 bases and J by 4 bases, with 17 bases left in between. CDR3 DNA: TGTGCCAGCAGTCTCAGTGGGGCTTCGATCTATGGCTACACCTTC. It yields the protein CASSLSGASIYGYTF.

This clone was found a few times. This rearrangement joins TRBV15 to TRBJ1-1, with 7 bases lining up with TRBD1. Germline V gene lookup returns CDR1 LNHNV and CDR2 YYDKDF (reference sequence). The V segment lost 4 bases and the J segment 0 bases; nucleotides outside the gene matches: 8. The CDR3 totals 16 residues. This chain's CDR3 is CATSTDSDRLNTEAFF. CDR3 DNA: TGTGCCACCAGCACCGATTCGGACAGGTTGAACACTGAAGCTTTCTTT.

The CDR3 is CASSPTVSSYEQYF. The CDR3, as DNA: TGCGCCAGCAGCCCTACCGTTAGCTCCTACGAGCAGTACTTC. The gene calls are TRBV5-1 and TRBJ2-7; D call uncertain. The ends were cut back, 4 bases at V and 0 bases at J, with 11 bases in the middle. CDR1 and CDR2 from the germline V gene are SGHRS and YFSETQ. This CDR3 contains 14 residues.

The V gene is TRBV6-1, the J gene TRBJ2-5; D is possibly TRBD2 (6 bases). CDR3 size: 18 residues. Germline loops: CDR1 MNHNS, CDR2 SASEGT. The V and J ends lost 2 bases and 3 bases respectively, with 22 bases between them. CDR3 amino acids: CASSELPREWGLEETQYF. The CDR3 DNA reads TGTGCCAGCAGTGAACTACCACGCGAGTGGGGACTGGAAGAGACCCAGTACTTC.

The chain recombines TRBV3-1 (or the pseudogene TRBV3-2) with TRBJ2-7; 10 nucleotides align to TRBD2. The CDR3 is made up of 17 amino acids. The junction had 11 bases not matched to a gene; V was cut back by 4 bases and J by 2 bases. Germline CDR1 reads LGHDT; CDR2 reads YNNKEL (reference sequence). DNA for the CDR3: TGTGCCAGCAGCCTAGGCCCGGGACTAGCGTCGACCTACGAGCAGTACTTC. It encodes CASSLGPGLASTYEQYF.

J is TRBJ2-6 and V is TRBV5-1, with 9 bases matching TRBD2. The CDR3 has 18 amino acids. Looked up from germline, CDR1 is SGHRS and CDR2 is YFSETQ. Trimming took 7 bases from V and 0 from J; bases not matched to a gene: 11. CDR3 DNA sequence: TGCGCCAGCGGGAGCGGGGGGCGTACTCTCTCTGGGGCCAACGTCCTGACTTTC. This codes for CASGSGGRTLSGANVLTF.

The V call is TRBV27, the J call TRBJ1-2, with D possibly matching TRBD1 (6 bases). From germline, CDR1 is MNHEY and CDR2 SMNVEV (reference sequence). Deletions cut 6 bases from V and 2 bases from J, with 13 bases between. This CDR3 contains 14 residues. CDR3 residues: CASSLGGANYGYTF. CDR3 coding DNA: TGTGCCAGCAGCCTGGGGGGGGCCAACTATGGCTACACCTTC.

This clone has just one count. The rearrangement joins TRBV29-1 to TRBJ1-2; the D gene is possibly TRBD1 (5 bases). Germline-derived CDR1 and CDR2 are SQVTM and ANQGSEA. CDR3 size: 15 residues. V was shortened by 7 bases and J by 0 bases, with 18 bases between the two germline ends. In DNA, the CDR3 is TGCAGCGCCTCGGGCGGACAAACTACTAACTATGGCTACACCTTC. This encodes CSASGGQTTNYGYTF.

This clone was recorded once. V and J are TRBV4-1 and TRBJ2-3, with D perhaps TRBD1 (5 bases). This CDR3 is built from 13 residues. V gave up 2 bases and J gave up 6 bases, with 9 bases separating them. Germline-derived CDR1 and CDR2 are MGHRA and YSYEKL. The CDR3 is CASSQRRADTQYF. The CDR3 DNA follows: TGCGCCAGCAGCCAACGCAGGGCGGATACGCAGTATTTT.

This chain links TRBV6-4 with TRBJ1-5; 10 bases line up with TRBD1. The V segment lost 2 bases and the J segment 0 bases; nucleotides outside the gene matches: 19. From germline, CDR1 is MRHNA and CDR2 SNTAGT. This CDR3 contains 22 residues. The CDR3 DNA is TGTGCCAGCAGTGACCACGATAATTTTCAGGACAGGGGGACTAATAGCAATCAGCCCCAGCATTTT. This codes for CASSDHDNFQDRGTNSNQPQHF.

The chain is built from TRBV11-1 and TRBJ2-1, with no clear D. The CDR3 contains 15 residues. Germline V gene lookup returns CDR1 SGHAT and CDR2 FQDESV (reference sequence). The germline V and J ends were trimmed by 0 bases and 1 base, with 7 bases remaining between them. The CDR3 protein is CASSLAEASYNEQFF. The DNA of the CDR3 is TGTGCCAGCAGCTTAGCTGAGGCATCCTACAATGAGCAGTTCTTC.

J is TRBJ2-1 and V is TRBV7-3, with TRBD2 matching 10 bases. Germline CDR1 reads SGHTA; CDR2 reads FQGTGA. The CDR3 is made up of 16 amino acids. V lost 8 bases and J lost 7; bases outside the gene matches: 14. The DNA for the CDR3 is TGTGCCAGCGAAAGAGCGGCTAGCGGGAGCAGAAATGAGCAGTTCTTC. Translating it yields CASERAASGSRNEQFF. Full variable domain (remainder filled in from reference TRBV7-3 and TRBJ2-1): GAGVSQTPSNKVTEKGKYVELRCDPISGHTALYWYRQSLGQGPEFLIYFQGTGAADDSGLPNDRFFAVRPEGSVSTLKIQRTERGDSAVYLCASERAASGSRNEQFFGPGTRLTVL.

The genes are TRBV27 and TRBJ1-6, with 8 bases identical to TRBD1. V lost 6 bases, J lost 8 bases, and 6 bases stayed unmatched. Germline V lookup: CDR1 MNHEY, CDR2 SMNVEV (reference sequence). The CDR3 is 14 amino acids. The CDR3 is CASRRQGRYSPLHF. The CDR3 bases are TGTGCCAGCAGAAGACAGGGGAGATATTCACCCCTCCACTTT.

The rearrangement joins TRBV12-3 or TRBV12-4 to TRBJ1-1; TRBD1 might be the D (5 bases). The CDR3 spans 13 residues. V lost 7 bases to trimming and J lost 7 bases, with 16 bases between them. The chain's CDR3 is CASTWGGWNEAFF. As DNA, the CDR3 is TGTGCCAGCACCTGGGGGGGATGGAATGAAGCTTTCTTT.

Written as DNA, the CDR3 is TGTGCCAGCAGCGTAGGGGGCGGGAGAGGCAGTGAGCAGTTCTTC. This sequence encodes CASSVGGGRGSEQFF. This chain links TRBV9 with TRBJ2-1, with TRBD2 matching 7 bases. CDR1 is SGDLS and CDR2 is YYNGEE in the germline V gene. Trimming cost V 0 bases and J 9 bases; bases outside gene matches: 9. The CDR3 totals 15 residues.

This rearrangement joins TRBV10-2 to TRBJ1-2, with 8 bases matching TRBD1. This CDR3 region has 15 residues. In germline, CDR1 is WSHSY, CDR2 SAAADI. V dropped 8 bases and J dropped 6; count of bases not matched to a gene: 14. The DNA for the CDR3 is TGCGCCAGCTCACCCAACAGGGGGTTTTCTCATGGCTACACCTTC. It translates to CASSPNRGFSHGYTF.

The V call is TRBV6-5, the J call TRBJ1-1, with unresolved D. The CDR3 has 15 residues. Looked up from germline, CDR1 is MNHEY and CDR2 is SVGAGI. Trimming removed 0 bases from V and 7 bases from J, with 15 bases in between. For the CDR3, the DNA is TGTGCCAGCAGTTACTCGAGAGGTGAACACGGTGAAGCTTTCTTT. It codes for CASSYSRGEHGEAFF.

The chain carries TRBV4-1 and TRBJ2-1, with 7 bases identical to TRBD2. V was pared by 6 bases and J by 8 bases, with 13 bases of the junction left unmatched. The CDR3 loop spans 15 amino acids. Germline values: CDR1 MGHRA, CDR2 YSYEKL. The DNA of the CDR3 is TGCGCCAGCAGACGCCCGGACGTGGCGGGGGATGAGCAGTTCTTC. It specifies CASRRPDVAGDEQFF.

This clone was observed a few times. J is TRBJ2-7 and V is TRBV7-2; TRBD2 aligns across 11 bases. The CDR3 length is 15 residues. Germline CDR1 SGHTA, CDR2 FQGNSA. V lost 2 bases and J lost 6; bases outside the gene matches: 6. Written as DNA, the CDR3 is TGTGCCAGCAGCTTACAACTGACTAGCGGGGCCGAGCAGTACTTC. It codes for CASSLQLTSGAEQYF.